The clone carrying this T cell receptor (beta chain) was counted many times. The library targeted TCRbeta and was prepared with unique molecular identifiers. TCRdb redid the calling of the PCR reads with MiXCR, one entry per CDR3 protein. The sample carries about 120,000 distinct CDR3 sequences, about 23% recorded once. This entry is derived from a study of T-cell reconstitution after alpha-beta-depleted transplantation in children. Germline V gene sequence: CDR1 SGDLS, CDR2 YYNGEE. This CDR3 has 14 amino acids. Trimming removed 4 bases from V and 2 bases from J; junction bases left unmatched: 5. The V gene is TRBV9, the J gene TRBJ1-2; 7 bases fit TRBD1. This sample comprised PBMCs, mostly from graft donor cells, obtained 180 days after TCRalphabeta/CD19-depleted stem cell transplant. This TCR was recovered from a male patient aged 2 to 10 who had a stem cell transplant for chronic granulomatous disease, so the T cells may come from the graft donor. The CDR3 spells CASSPSTGNYGYTF. CDR3 nucleotide sequence: TGTGCCAGCAGCCCGTCGACAGGGAACTATGGCTACACCTTC. The full variable domain, with the rest looked up from reference TRBV9 and TRBJ1-2, is DSGVTQTPKHLITATGQRVTLRCSPRSGDLSVYWYQQSLDQGLQFLIQYYNGEERAKGNILERFSAQQFPDLHSELNLSSLELGDSALYFCASSPSTGNYGYTFGSGTRLTVV.